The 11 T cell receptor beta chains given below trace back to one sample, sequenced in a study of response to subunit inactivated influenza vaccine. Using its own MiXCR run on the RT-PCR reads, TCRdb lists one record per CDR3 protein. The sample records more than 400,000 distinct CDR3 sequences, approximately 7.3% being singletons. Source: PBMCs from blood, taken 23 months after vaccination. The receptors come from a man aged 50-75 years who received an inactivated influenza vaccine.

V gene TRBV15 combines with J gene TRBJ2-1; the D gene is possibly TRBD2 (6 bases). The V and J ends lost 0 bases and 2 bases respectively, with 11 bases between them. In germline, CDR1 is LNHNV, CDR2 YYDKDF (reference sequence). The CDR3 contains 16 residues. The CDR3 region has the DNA TGTGCCACCAGCAGAGATCGTCCTAGCGCCTACAATGAGCAGTTCTTC. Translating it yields CATSRDRPSAYNEQFF.

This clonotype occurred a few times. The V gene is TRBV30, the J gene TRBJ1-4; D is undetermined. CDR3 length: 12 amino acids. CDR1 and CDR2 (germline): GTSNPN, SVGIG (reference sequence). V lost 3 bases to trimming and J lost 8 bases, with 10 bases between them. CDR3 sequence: CAWRRSGEKLFF. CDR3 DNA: TGTGCCTGGAGGAGGTCGGGCGAAAAACTGTTTTTT. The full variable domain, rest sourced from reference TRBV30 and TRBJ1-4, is SQTIHQWPATLVQPVGSPLSLECTVEGTSNPNLYWYRQAAGRGLQLLFYSVGIGQISSEVPQNLSASRPQDRQFILSSKKLLLSDSGFYLCAWRRSGEKLFFGSGTQLSVL.

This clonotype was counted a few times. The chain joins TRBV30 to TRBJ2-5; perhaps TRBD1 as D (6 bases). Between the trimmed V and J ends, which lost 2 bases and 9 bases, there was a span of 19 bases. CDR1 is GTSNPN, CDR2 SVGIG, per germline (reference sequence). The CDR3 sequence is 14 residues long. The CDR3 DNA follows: TGTGCCTGGAGTCTTCAGGGGAACCCGGTGTCCCAGTACTTC. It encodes CAWSLQGNPVSQYF.

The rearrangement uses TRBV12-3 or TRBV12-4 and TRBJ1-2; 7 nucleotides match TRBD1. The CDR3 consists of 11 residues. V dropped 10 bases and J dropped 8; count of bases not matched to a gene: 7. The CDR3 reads CATTGVFGYTF. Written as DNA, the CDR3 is TGTGCCACTACAGGGGTGTTCGGCTACACCTTC.

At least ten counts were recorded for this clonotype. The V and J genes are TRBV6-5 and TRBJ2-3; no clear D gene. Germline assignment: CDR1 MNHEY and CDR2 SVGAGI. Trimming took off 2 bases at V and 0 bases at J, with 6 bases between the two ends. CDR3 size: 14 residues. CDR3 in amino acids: CASSYTSSTDTQYF. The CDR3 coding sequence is TGTGCCAGCAGTTACACAAGTAGCACAGATACGCAGTATTTT.

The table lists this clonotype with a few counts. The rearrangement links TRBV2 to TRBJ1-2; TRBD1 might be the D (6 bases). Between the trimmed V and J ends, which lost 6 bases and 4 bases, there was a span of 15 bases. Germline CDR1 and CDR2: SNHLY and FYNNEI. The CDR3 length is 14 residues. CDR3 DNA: TGTGCCAGCAGGCAAAATCAGGGGTCCTATGGCTACACCTTC. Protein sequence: CASRQNQGSYGYTF.

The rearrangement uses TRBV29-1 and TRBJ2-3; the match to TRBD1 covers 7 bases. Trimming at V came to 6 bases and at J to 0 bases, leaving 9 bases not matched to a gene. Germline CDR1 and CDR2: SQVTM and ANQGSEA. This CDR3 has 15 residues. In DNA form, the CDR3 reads TGCAGCGTCATGTCGAGGGGGCTGAGCACAGATACGCAGTATTTT. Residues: CSVMSRGLSTDTQYF.

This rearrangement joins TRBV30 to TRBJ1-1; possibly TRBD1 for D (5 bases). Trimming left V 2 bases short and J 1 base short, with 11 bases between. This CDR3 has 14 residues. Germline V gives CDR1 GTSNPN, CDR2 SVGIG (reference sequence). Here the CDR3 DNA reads TGTGCCTGGAGTCTAAGGGGACCGAACACTGAAGCTTTCTTT. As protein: CAWSLRGPNTEAFF.

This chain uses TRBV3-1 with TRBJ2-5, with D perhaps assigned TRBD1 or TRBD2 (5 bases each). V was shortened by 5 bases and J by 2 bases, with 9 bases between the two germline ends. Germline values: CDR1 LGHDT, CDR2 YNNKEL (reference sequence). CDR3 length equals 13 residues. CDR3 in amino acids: CASSGTLQETQYF. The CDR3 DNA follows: TGTGCCAGCAGCGGGACCCTACAAGAGACCCAGTACTTC.

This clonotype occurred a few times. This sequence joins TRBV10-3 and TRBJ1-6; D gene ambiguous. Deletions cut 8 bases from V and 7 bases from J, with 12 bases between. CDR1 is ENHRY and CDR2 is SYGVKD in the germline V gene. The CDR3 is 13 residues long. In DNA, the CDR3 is TGTGCCATCCAGGTTGGACGGAATTCACCCCTCCACTTT. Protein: CAIQVGRNSPLHF.

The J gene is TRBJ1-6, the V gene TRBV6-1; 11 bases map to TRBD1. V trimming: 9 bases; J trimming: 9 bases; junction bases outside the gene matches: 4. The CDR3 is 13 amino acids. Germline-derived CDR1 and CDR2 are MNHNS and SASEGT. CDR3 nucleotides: TGTGCCAGTCGGACAGGGGGCTTTTCACCCCTCCACTTT. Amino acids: CASRTGGFSPLHF.